This TCR beta chain was documented in a study of OX40 agonist ivuxolimab in advanced cancers. Germline CDR1 is SSHAT and CDR2 is FNYEAQ (reference sequence). CDR3 length: 17 amino acids. Study findings and constraints: The investigators did not determine what antigen specificity the expanded peripheral T cells had. CD4+ and CD8+ blood T cells expanded clonally by week 6 at 0.1 to 3.0 mg/kg. Relative to CD4+ cells, CD8+ T cells on average had more expanded clones. Partial responders treated at 0.1-3.0 mg/kg exhibited clonal expansion among the lowest measured.

TCRdb's table, derived via immunoSEQ multiplex PCR, lists solely in-frame clones and lacks some. The table shows about 82,000 clones, with around 86% occurring only once. Comments on this clone: Its antigen is not identified. The junction departs from the called germline gene at one end, perhaps through a read error.

This clonotype originated in an adult with an advanced solid tumor such as melanoma, head and neck, liver or kidney cancer. The chain uses TRBV7-7 and TRBJ2-3, with 11 bases aligning to TRBD2. The material was CD4+ or CD8+ T cells sorted from blood, obtained in a trial of the OX40 agonist ivuxolimab. The CDR3 spells CASSLVTSGSNSDTQYF. CDR3 coding DNA: TGTGCTAGCAGCTTAGTCACTAGCGGGAGTAACTCAGATACGCAGTATTTT.